Sequencing of this T cell receptor (beta chain) was carried out in a study of blood T cell repertoires in COVID-19. Overall study context: Sources were T cells, B-cell-depleted T cells, or PBMCs; the material itself was cDNA or gDNA.

The CDR3 totals 15 residues. Trimming cost V 5 bases and J 6 bases; bases outside gene matches: 8. The germline CDR1 and CDR2 sequences are SGHAT and FQNNGV. In the original workflow: Amplified reference gene primers provided the basis for estimating nucleated cell counts. Assay used: immunoSEQ multiplex PCR; TCRdb lists only in-frame clones, some missing. V, J and clone size are those of that table, while D and trimming were read from the DNA. Among approximately 190,000 clones listed, 75% to 90% were seen once. The receptor was isolated from a man aged 70-80 years with active or convalescent COVID-19. Sequencing was done on a sample of peripheral blood. This chain joins TRBV11-2 and TRBJ1-4; 8 positions agree with TRBD1. The chain's CDR3 is CASSLTGGAHEKLFF. The CDR3 region has the DNA TGTGCCAGCAGCCTCACAGGGGGGGCCCATGAAAAACTGTTTTTT.